Included here is one T cell receptor beta chain sequence, with context. Its antigen is undetermined. Germline loops: CDR1 KGHSH, CDR2 LQKENI. The CDR3 is made up of 14 amino acids. V lost 2 bases to trimming and J lost 12 bases, with 17 bases between them. These data are taken from a study of cytomegalovirus exposure and HLA in healthy donors. Broader study findings: Earlier findings revealed that most TCR beta V segments proved productive either about 87% or about 30% of the time. With further analysis later on, most CMV-associated TCR beta chains appeared HLA-restricted.

60 Vbeta and 13 Jbeta primers were used in PCR. Sequencing was performed with immunoSEQ multiplex PCR; in TCRdb, only in-frame clones are kept and a portion is missing. The data show 200,000 to 250,000 clones, over 65% seen once. The TCR originated in a woman aged 55-70 years in good health and CMV-seropositive. This chain connects TRBV18 to TRBJ1-5; D gene unclear. What was sequenced was PBMCs. The CDR3 region is CASSPGERRERQHF. The CDR3 DNA reads TGTGCCAGCTCACCAGGGGAGAGGCGGGAGCGCCAGCATTTT.